Listed here are 4 T cell receptor beta chains from one sample, sequenced in a study of cytomegalovirus exposure and HLA in healthy donors. 13 Jbeta primers and 60 Vbeta primers were used for the PCR. Profiling relied on immunoSEQ multiplex PCR, and the TCRdb table lists in-frame clones only, not all of them. The sample holds some 130,000 clones, around three quarters seen once. The sequenced sample was PBMCs. These receptors all come from a man aged 18 to 30 in good health and CMV-seronegative.

V usage is TRBV7-8 and J usage is TRBJ1-2; unclear D gene. The CDR3 spans 15 residues. The V end was cut by 1 base, the J end by 4 bases, with 13 bases between. From germline, CDR1 is SGHVS and CDR2 FQNEAQ. The CDR3 region is CASSLGPGFIYGYTF. CDR3 nucleotides: TGTGCCAGCAGCTTAGGCCCAGGTTTTATCTATGGCTACACCTTC.

The chain joins TRBV10-3 to TRBJ2-5; 7 bases align to TRBD2. The CDR3 runs to 15 residues. Germline CDR1 reads ENHRY; CDR2 reads SYGVKD. V dropped 2 bases and J dropped 5; count of bases not matched to a gene: 8. CDR3: CAISEGSEGGETQYF. As DNA, the CDR3 is TGTGCCATCAGTGAGGGTTCGGAGGGAGGGGAGACCCAGTACTTC.

This rearrangement joins TRBV7-3 to TRBJ2-3; D may be TRBD2 (7 bases). The germline V and J ends were trimmed by 4 bases and 4 bases, with 9 bases remaining between them. CDR3 length: 13 amino acids. Germline V lookup: CDR1 SGHTA, CDR2 FQGTGA. CDR3 sequence: CASSSGGPDTQYF. The CDR3, as DNA: TGTGCCAGCAGCTCCGGGGGGCCAGATACGCAGTATTTT.

The chain combines TRBV7-3 with TRBJ2-1; 12 bases line up with TRBD2. After removal of 3 bases from V and 11 bases from J, the junction contained 8 bases not matched to a gene. CDR3 length: 15 amino acids. Germline V CDR1 and CDR2: SGHTA, FQGTGA. Here the CDR3 reads CASSFQTSGSGKQFF. CDR3 in DNA: TGTGCCAGCAGCTTCCAGACTAGCGGGAGCGGAAAGCAGTTCTTC.